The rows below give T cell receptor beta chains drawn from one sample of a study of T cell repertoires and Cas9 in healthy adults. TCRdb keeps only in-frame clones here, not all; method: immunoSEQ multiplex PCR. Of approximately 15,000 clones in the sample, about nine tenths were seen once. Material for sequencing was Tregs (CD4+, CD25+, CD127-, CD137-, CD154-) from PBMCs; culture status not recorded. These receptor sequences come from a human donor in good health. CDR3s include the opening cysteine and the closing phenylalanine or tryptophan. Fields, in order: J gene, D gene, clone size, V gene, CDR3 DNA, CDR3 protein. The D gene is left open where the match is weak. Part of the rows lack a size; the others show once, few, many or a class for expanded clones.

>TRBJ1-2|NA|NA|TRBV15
TGTGCCACCAGCAGAGCGGGTCGGGGGAGTTATGGCTACACCTTC
CATSRAGRGSYGYTF
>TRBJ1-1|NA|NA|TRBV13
TGTGCCAGCAGGGGGAACACCCGGCGGAGGAACACTGAAGCTTTCTTT
CASRGNTRRRNTEAFF
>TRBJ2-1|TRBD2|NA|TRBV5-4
TGTGCCAGCAGCTCACTAGCGGGGGGGCGTAATGAGCAGTTCTTC
CASSSLAGGRNEQFF
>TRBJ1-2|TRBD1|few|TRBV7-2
TGTGCCAGCAGCTTAGTACAGGGGGAAGGCTACACCTTC
CASSLVQGEGYTF
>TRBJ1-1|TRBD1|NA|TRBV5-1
TGCGCCAGCAGCCCGGTAATCGGACAGGGACTGGTGGGGTACACTGAAGCTTTCTTT
CASSPVIGQGLVGYTEAFF
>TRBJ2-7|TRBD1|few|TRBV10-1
TGCGCCAGCAGCGAGAGGACAGGACCATCCTACGAGCAGTACTTC
CASSERTGPSYEQYF
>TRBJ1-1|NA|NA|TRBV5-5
TGTGCCAGCAGCTTTGCGGGAGACACTGAAGCTTTCTTT
CASSFAGDTEAFF
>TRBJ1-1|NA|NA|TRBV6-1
TGTGCCAGCACCACAGGTTACGGGCCAGCTTTCTTT
CASTTGYGPAFF
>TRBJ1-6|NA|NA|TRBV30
TGTGCCTGGAAGCGCTCCTATAATTCACCCCTCCACTTT
CAWKRSYNSPLHF
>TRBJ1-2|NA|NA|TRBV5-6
TGTGCCAGCAGCTTTAGGGGCCGTTCCGGCTACACCTTC
CASSFRGRSGYTF
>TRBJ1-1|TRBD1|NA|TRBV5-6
TGTGCCTGGAGCAGGGGGCTAAGGGGAGCTGAAGCTTTCTTT
CAWSRGLRGAEAFF
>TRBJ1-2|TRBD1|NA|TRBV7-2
TGTGCCAGCAGCCCCAGACAGGGACTCCCGAGGGGCTACACCTTC
CASSPRQGLPRGYTF
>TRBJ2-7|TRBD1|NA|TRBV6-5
TGTGCCAGCCAGTTTCGGGACAGTTACGAGCAGTACTTC
CASQFRDSYEQYF
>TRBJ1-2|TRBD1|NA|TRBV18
TGTGCCAGCTCACCCTCGACAGGGAAGGGTGGCTACACCTTC
CASSPSTGKGGYTF
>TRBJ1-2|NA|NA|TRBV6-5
TGTGCCAGCAGTTCCTTACAGGGTAGTACTAACTATGGCTACACCTTC
CASSSLQGSTNYGYTF
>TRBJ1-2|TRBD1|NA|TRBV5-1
TGCGCCAGCAGCTTGGCCCCGGGACAGGGTTTTGGCTACACCTTC
CASSLAPGQGFGYTF
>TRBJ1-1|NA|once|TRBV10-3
TGTGCCATCAGTGACGGAAGGACTGAAGCTTTCTTT
CAISDGRTEAFF
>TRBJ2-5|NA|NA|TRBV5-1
TGCGCCAGCAGCTTGGGGGACTTCCGAGAGACCCAGTACTTC
CASSLGDFRETQYF
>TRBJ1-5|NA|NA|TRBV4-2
TGTGCCAGCAGCCCTAGCATATGGAATCAGCCCCAGCATTTT
CASSPSIWNQPQHF
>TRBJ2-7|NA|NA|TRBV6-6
TGTGCCAGCAGGGTGGGGCCAACTACCTACGAGCAGTACTTC
CASRVGPTTYEQYF
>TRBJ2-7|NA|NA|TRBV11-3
TGTGCCAGCAGCTTAGATAGGCGACCCGGAGAGTTGGCGAAACCCTACGAGCAGTACTTC
CASSLDRRPGELAKPYEQYF
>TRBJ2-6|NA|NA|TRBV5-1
TGCGCCAGCAGCTTGGACGGCTCTGGGGCCAACGTCCTGACTTTC
CASSLDGSGANVLTF
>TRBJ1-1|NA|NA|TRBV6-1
TGTGCCAGTCCGGGACCGATTTTATGGAACACTGAAGCTTTCTTT
CASPGPILWNTEAFF
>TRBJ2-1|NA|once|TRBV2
TGTGCCAGCGGGACCGGGAATCAGTTCTTC
CASGTGNQFF
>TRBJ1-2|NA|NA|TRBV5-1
TGCGCCAGCAGCTCGACGACAGGTCAGTCGTATGGCTACACCTTC
CASSSTTGQSYGYTF
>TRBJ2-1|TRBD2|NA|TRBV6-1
TGTGCCAGCTCCGGTAGCGGGGGGGCCGTCGGTGAGCAGTTCTTC
CASSGSGGAVGEQFF
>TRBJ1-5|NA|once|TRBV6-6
TGTGCCAGCAGCCAAGGTGGTCAGCCCCAGCATTTT
CASSQGGQPQHF
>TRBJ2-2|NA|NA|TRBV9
TGTGCCAGCAGCGTAAATGTAAACGGGGAGCTGTTTTTT
CASSVNVNGELFF
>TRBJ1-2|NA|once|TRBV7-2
TGTGCCAGCAGCCGGACACCCTTTCGTTATGGCTACACCTTC
CASSRTPFRYGYTF
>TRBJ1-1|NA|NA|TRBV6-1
TGTGCCAGCAGTCAGCGGGGGCCGGGCACTGAAGCTTTCTTT
CASSQRGPGTEAFF
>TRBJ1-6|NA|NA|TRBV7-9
TGTGCCAGCAGCTTAGAGAGGGCTTCACCCCTCCACTTT
CASSLERASPLHF
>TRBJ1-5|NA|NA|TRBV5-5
TGTGCCAGCAGCTTGGCTTTACGGTTGGGGAATCAGCCCCAGCATTTT
CASSLALRLGNQPQHF
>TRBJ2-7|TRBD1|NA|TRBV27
TGTGCCAGCAAACGGACAGGGGGATACGAGCAGTACTTC
CASKRTGGYEQYF
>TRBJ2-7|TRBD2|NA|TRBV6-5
TGTGCCAGCAGTGAATATCAGCGGGGGGTATTCTTC
CASSEYQRGVFF
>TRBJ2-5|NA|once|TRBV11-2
TGTGCCAGCAGCCCAGGGTACCAAGAGACCCAGTACTTC
CASSPGYQETQYF
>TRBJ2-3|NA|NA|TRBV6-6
TGTGCCAGCAGTTACTCGTGGGCTCCCTCAGATACGCAGTATTTT
CASSYSWAPSDTQYF
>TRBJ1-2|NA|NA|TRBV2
TGTGCCAGCAGTGAAGCTACAGGACCTAACTATGGCTACACCTTC
CASSEATGPNYGYTF
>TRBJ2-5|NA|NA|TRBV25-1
TGTGCCAGCAGTGGTTTCGTGGAGACCCAGTACTTC
CASSGFVETQYF
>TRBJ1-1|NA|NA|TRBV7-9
TGTGCCAGCAGCTTATCCGTGAACACTGAAGCTTTCTTT
CASSLSVNTEAFF
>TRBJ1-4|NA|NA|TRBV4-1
TGCGCCAGCAGCCAAGGGGGTTACAGGGTCCCAGCAACTAATGAAAAACTGTTTTTT
CASSQGGYRVPATNEKLFF
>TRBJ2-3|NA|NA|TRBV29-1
TGCAGCGTACAAAAGGACGGCACAGATACGCAGTATTTT
CSVQKDGTDTQYF
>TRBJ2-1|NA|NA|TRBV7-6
TGTGCCAGCAGCTTGGAAGGCCTAGCCCAGGGTGAGCAGTTCTTC
CASSLEGLAQGEQFF
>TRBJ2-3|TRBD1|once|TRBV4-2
TGTGCCAGCAGTCCGGGACAGGGGGCATCAGATACGCAGTATTTT
CASSPGQGASDTQYF
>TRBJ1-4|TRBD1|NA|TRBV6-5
TGTGCCAGCAGTTACTCGGACAGGGAAAAACTGTTTTTT
CASSYSDREKLFF
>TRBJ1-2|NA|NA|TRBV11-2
TGTGCCAGCAGCTTAGTGGGGAAATCGAGAGGCTACACCTTC
CASSLVGKSRGYTF
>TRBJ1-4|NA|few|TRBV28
TGTGCCAGCAGTAAGACTCAGCGTCGTGAAAAACTGTTTTTT
CASSKTQRREKLFF
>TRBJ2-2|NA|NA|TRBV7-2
TGTGCCAGCAGCCCCGGACCAACCGGGGAGCTGTTTTTT
CASSPGPTGELFF
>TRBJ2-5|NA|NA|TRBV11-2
TGTGCCAGCTCGAGGGGAGAGACCCAGTACTTC
CASSRGETQYF
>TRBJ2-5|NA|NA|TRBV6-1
TGTGCCAGCAGCCTAATCACACTCCAAGAGACCCAGTACTTC
CASSLITLQETQYF
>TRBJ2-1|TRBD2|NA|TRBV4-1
TGCGCCAGCAGCCAAGGCGCTGGACTAGCGGGGGGGCCGCTCAATGAGCAGTTCTTC
CASSQGAGLAGGPLNEQFF
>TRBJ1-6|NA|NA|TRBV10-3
TGTGCCATCAGTGAGTCGTTCGGCCAGGGGAGGAATTCACCCCTCCACTTT
CAISESFGQGRNSPLHF
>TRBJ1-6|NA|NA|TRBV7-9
TGTGCCAGCAGCTTAGGTCCGTCGATTCGGGATTCACCCCTCCACTTT
CASSLGPSIRDSPLHF
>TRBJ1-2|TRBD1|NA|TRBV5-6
TGTGCCAGCAGCTTGGGGACAGGGGGATTTAGGTATGGCTACACCTTC
CASSLGTGGFRYGYTF
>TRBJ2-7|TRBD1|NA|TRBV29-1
TGCAGCGTGGTGACAGGGGGCCAAGAGCAGTACTTC
CSVVTGGQEQYF
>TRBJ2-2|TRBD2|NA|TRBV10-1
TGCGCCAGCACGCTAGCGGGGGGCCCCACCGGGGAGCTGTTTTTT
CASTLAGGPTGELFF
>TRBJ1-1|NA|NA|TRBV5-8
TGTGCCAGCAGCTTGGCCCGGGGCGCTTTCTTT
CASSLARGAFF
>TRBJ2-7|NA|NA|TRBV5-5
TGTGCCAGCAGCTTCCTACAAGGGATGATCTACGAGCAGTACTTC
CASSFLQGMIYEQYF
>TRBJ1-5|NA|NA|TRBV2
TGTGCCAGCTCCTGGACCCCAGGGAGAAGTCAGCCCCAGCATTTT
CASSWTPGRSQPQHF